Below are 2 T cell receptor beta chains sequenced from a single sample in a study of blood T cell repertoires in COVID-19. Using immunoSEQ multiplex PCR, the repertoire was profiled, and TCRdb retains in-frame clones only, with some absent. The table shows approximately 170,000 clones, with 81% occurring only once. Sequencing was performed on peripheral blood. The receptors were sampled from a man aged 55 to 69 with active or convalescent COVID-19.

V usage is TRBV5-4 and J usage is TRBJ2-7; 7 bases are a match to TRBD1. The germline V gene encodes CDR1 SGHNT and CDR2 YYREEE (reference sequence). J lost 1 base, V lost 4 bases, and 11 bases had no gene match. This CDR3 has 16 amino acids. The CDR3 loop reads CASSGKQGPSSYEQYF. As DNA, the CDR3 is TGTGCCAGCAGCGGGAAACAGGGGCCCTCGTCCTACGAGCAGTACTTC.

This chain joins TRBV3-1 (or the pseudogene TRBV3-2) and TRBJ2-7; 9 nucleotides agree with TRBD2. Germline loops: CDR1 LGHDT, CDR2 YNNKEL (reference sequence). The trim removed 4 bases at V and 0 bases at J, leaving 7 bases unmatched. CDR3 size: 16 residues. The CDR3 coding sequence is TGTGCCAGCAGCCCGATTAGCGGGAGTCTCTCCTACGAGCAGTACTTC. Encoded protein: CASSPISGSLSYEQYF.